The 18 T cell receptor beta chains listed next were all sequenced from one sample in a study of T cell changes during pregnancy in multiple sclerosis. Repertoires were generated with immunoSEQ multiplex PCR, while TCRdb's copy carries only in-frame clones and drops some. The sample includes around 56,000 clones, approximately 94% seen only once; the top ten take 2.5%. The source material was CD8+ T cells from peripheral blood mononuclear cells, sampled after pregnancy. The receptors were gathered from a female donor with multiple sclerosis, enrolled in a pregnancy study.

The V call is TRBV27, the J call TRBJ1-4, with D possibly TRBD1 on 6 matching bases. Trimming pared 8 bases from V and 8 bases from J, leaving 15 bases between. The CDR3 is 13 residues long. Germline assignment: CDR1 MNHEY and CDR2 SMNVEV (reference sequence). The CDR3 is CASGAGQGEKLFF. CDR3 DNA sequence: TGTGCCAGCGGTGCAGGGCAGGGGGAAAAACTGTTTTTT. Combining the CDR3 with reference TRBV27 and TRBJ1-4 gives the whole variable domain EAQVTQNPRYLITVTGKKLTVTCSQNMNHEYMSWYRQDPGLGLRQIYYSMNVEVTDKGDVPEGYKVSRKEKRNFPLILESPSPNQTSLYFCASGAGQGEKLFFGSGTQLSVL.

This chain links TRBV7-9 with TRBJ1-1, with D possibly being TRBD1 (5 bases). This CDR3 is built from 15 residues. The germline V gene has CDR1 SEHNR and CDR2 FQNEAQ (reference sequence). V lost 1 base and J lost 1, with 10 bases in between. This CDR3 reads CASSLDPGPNTEAFF. CDR3 DNA: TGTGCCAGCAGCTTAGATCCAGGGCCGAACACTGAAGCTTTCTTT. The variable domain in full, completed from reference TRBV7-9 and TRBJ1-1, reads DTGVSQNPRHKITKRGQNVTFRCDPISEHNRLYWYRQTLGQGPEFLTYFQNEAQLEKSRLLSDRFSAERPKGSFSTLEIQRTEQGDSAMYLCASSLDPGPNTEAFFGQGTRLTVV.

V is TRBV9 and J is TRBJ2-1, with 7 bases lining up with TRBD2. From germline, CDR1 is SGDLS and CDR2 YYNGEE. The V segment lost 0 bases and the J segment 7 bases; nucleotides outside the gene matches: 7. The CDR3 runs to 15 residues. CDR3: CASSVAGGSRNEQFF. The CDR3 nucleotides read TGTGCCAGCAGCGTAGCGGGAGGCTCTAGGAATGAGCAGTTCTTC.

V is TRBV13 and J is TRBJ2-5, with 8 positions matching TRBD2. Germline V lookup: CDR1 PRHDT, CDR2 FYEKMQ (reference sequence). The CDR3 length is 15 residues. V lost 4 bases to trimming and J lost 5 bases; unmatched junction nucleotides: 9. The CDR3 loop is CASSSSAGAGETQYF. DNA of the CDR3: TGTGCCAGCAGCTCGTCAGCGGGAGCGGGGGAGACCCAGTACTTC. Filled out from reference TRBV13 and TRBJ2-5, the complete variable domain reads AAGVIQSPRHLIKEKRETATLKCYPIPRHDTVYWYQQGPGQDPQFLISFYEKMQSDKGSIPDRFSAQQFSDYHSELNMSSLELGDSALYFCASSSSAGAGETQYFGPGTRLLVL.

The genes are TRBV21-1 and TRBJ2-7; the table calls TRBD2, which could not be checked here. TRBV21-1 is a pseudogene segment. This CDR3 comprises 15 residues. Written as DNA, the CDR3 is TGTGCCAGCAGCGCTACGACTAGCGGGAGCTACGAGCAGTACTTC. Translating gives CASSATTSGSYEQYF.

The chain has TRBV10-1 and TRBJ2-1; tentatively, D is TRBD2 (7 bases). CDR1 and CDR2 (germline): WNHNN, SYGVQD (reference sequence). The V end was cut by 8 bases, the J end by 8 bases, with 19 bases between. The CDR3 is 14 residues long. The CDR3 DNA sequence: TGCGCCAGCGCCTTTTCGCGGGGGCCCGATGAGCAGTTCTTC. Its translation: CASAFSRGPDEQFF.

The rearrangement links TRBV5-6 to TRBJ2-7, with D possibly matching TRBD2 (6 bases). V dropped 2 bases and J dropped 6 bases, with 15 bases sitting between them. CDR1 is SGHDT and CDR2 is YYEEEE in the germline V gene. CDR3 length: 14 amino acids. CDR3 nucleotide sequence: TGTGCCAGCAGCTTAAGGCCCCGGGACTCCGAGCAGTACTTC. Its translation: CASSLRPRDSEQYF.

This chain links TRBV6-4 with TRBJ1-1, with TRBD1 as a possible D gene (5 bases). V lost 4 bases to trimming and J lost 7 bases, with 13 bases between them. Germline CDR1 MRHNA, CDR2 SNTAGT. This CDR3 spans 13 amino acids. The CDR3 sequence: CASSVGQGYEAFF. In DNA form, the CDR3 reads TGTGCCAGCAGTGTCGGCCAGGGATATGAAGCTTTCTTT.

Details on this clone: Germline is not matched at one junction end, which may reflect a read error. The chain couples TRBV27 to TRBJ2-3, with 8 bases fitting TRBD2. CDR3 length equals 12 residues. Germline lookup yields CDR1 MNHEY and CDR2 SMNVEV (reference sequence). Here the CDR3 reads CASSFVGREANF. The CDR3 DNA sequence: TGTGCCAGCAGTTTTGTGGGGCGGGAGGCGAACTTT.

The chain joins TRBV2 to TRBJ1-2; possible D gene TRBD1, 5 bases. Germline CDR1 reads SNHLY; CDR2 reads FYNNEI. V shed 8 bases and J shed 2 bases, with 18 bases lying between them. The CDR3 contains 15 residues. The CDR3 DNA sequence: TGTGCCAGCCTTACCCGACAGTCCGGCAACTATGGCTACACCTTC. Its translation is CASLTRQSGNYGYTF.

The rearrangement links TRBV27 to TRBJ2-2; a weak D match, TRBD1 (6 bases). Trimming shortened V by 5 bases and J by 6 bases, and 10 bases separated the two germline ends. The CDR3 totals 13 residues. The germline CDR1 and CDR2 sequences are MNHEY and SMNVEV (reference sequence). CDR3 sequence reads: CASSVRGPGELFF. CDR3 sequence (DNA): TGTGCCAGCAGTGTCAGGGGCCCCGGGGAGCTGTTTTTT.

The table lists this clone with a count of one. The chain employs TRBV30 and TRBJ2-2; a weak D match, TRBD1 (5 bases). This CDR3 comprises 13 residues. The V end was cut by 3 bases, the J end by 8 bases, with 13 bases between. CDR1 is GTSNPN, CDR2 SVGIG, per germline (reference sequence). CDR3 amino acids: CAWSPGFGGELFF. The CDR3, as DNA: TGTGCCTGGAGCCCAGGGTTCGGGGGGGAGCTGTTTTTT.

The chain joins TRBV28 to TRBJ2-1; no clear D. The CDR3 contains 12 residues. V was pared by 3 bases and J by 7 bases, with 7 bases between. The germline V gene encodes CDR1 MDHEN and CDR2 SYDVKM. The DNA of the CDR3 is TGTGCCAGCAGTTTCAGTATAAATGAGCAGTTCTTC. Amino acids: CASSFSINEQFF.

The chain recombines TRBV2 with TRBJ2-3, with D unresolved. The V end was cut by 6 bases, the J end by 11 bases, with 9 bases between. Germline V gene lookup returns CDR1 SNHLY and CDR2 FYNNEI. CDR3 length: 10 residues. The CDR3 reads CASRGRGQYF. The CDR3 region has the DNA TGTGCCAGCAGAGGTAGAGGGCAGTATTTT.

The chain is built from TRBV7-9 and TRBJ2-1, with unresolved D. V dropped 5 bases and J dropped 3 bases, with 5 bases sitting between them. Per germline, CDR1 SEHNR and CDR2 FQNEAQ (reference sequence). This CDR3 spans 12 amino acids. The CDR3 DNA sequence: TGTGCCAGCAGCGAGAACTACAATGAGCAGTTCTTC. Translating gives CASSENYNEQFF. Together with reference TRBV7-9 and TRBJ2-1, the CDR3 gives the full variable domain: DTGVSQNPRHKITKRGQNVTFRCDPISEHNRLYWYRQTLGQGPEFLTYFQNEAQLEKSRLLSDRFSAERPKGSFSTLEIQRTEQGDSAMYLCASSENYNEQFFGPGTRLTVL.

V gene TRBV2 combines with J gene TRBJ2-7; the D gene is possibly TRBD1 (6 bases). The CDR3 covers 14 residues. Trimming removed 0 bases from V and 7 bases from J, with 13 bases in between. From germline, CDR1 is SNHLY and CDR2 FYNNEI. The CDR3 here is CASSEANRVWEQYF. CDR3 DNA sequence: TGTGCCAGCAGTGAAGCCAACAGGGTCTGGGAGCAGTACTTC.

V and J are TRBV6-5 and TRBJ1-2; D may be TRBD1 (5 bases). Germline CDR1 MNHEY, CDR2 SVGAGI. The length of the CDR3 is 14 residues. V lost 8 bases and J 0 bases, leaving 13 bases between the germline ends. The CDR3 spells CASRTDRANYGYTF. CDR3 coding DNA: TGTGCCAGCCGGACCGACAGAGCTAACTATGGCTACACCTTC.

The chain combines TRBV4-2 with TRBJ2-7, with D perhaps matching TRBD2 (6 bases). Germline V CDR1 and CDR2: LGHNA, YNFKEQ. The CDR3 loop spans 13 amino acids. Trimming left V 1 base short and J 2 bases short, with 6 bases between. The CDR3: CASSQGGAYEQYF. CDR3 coding DNA: TGTGCCAGCAGCCAAGGGGGGGCCTACGAGCAGTACTTC.